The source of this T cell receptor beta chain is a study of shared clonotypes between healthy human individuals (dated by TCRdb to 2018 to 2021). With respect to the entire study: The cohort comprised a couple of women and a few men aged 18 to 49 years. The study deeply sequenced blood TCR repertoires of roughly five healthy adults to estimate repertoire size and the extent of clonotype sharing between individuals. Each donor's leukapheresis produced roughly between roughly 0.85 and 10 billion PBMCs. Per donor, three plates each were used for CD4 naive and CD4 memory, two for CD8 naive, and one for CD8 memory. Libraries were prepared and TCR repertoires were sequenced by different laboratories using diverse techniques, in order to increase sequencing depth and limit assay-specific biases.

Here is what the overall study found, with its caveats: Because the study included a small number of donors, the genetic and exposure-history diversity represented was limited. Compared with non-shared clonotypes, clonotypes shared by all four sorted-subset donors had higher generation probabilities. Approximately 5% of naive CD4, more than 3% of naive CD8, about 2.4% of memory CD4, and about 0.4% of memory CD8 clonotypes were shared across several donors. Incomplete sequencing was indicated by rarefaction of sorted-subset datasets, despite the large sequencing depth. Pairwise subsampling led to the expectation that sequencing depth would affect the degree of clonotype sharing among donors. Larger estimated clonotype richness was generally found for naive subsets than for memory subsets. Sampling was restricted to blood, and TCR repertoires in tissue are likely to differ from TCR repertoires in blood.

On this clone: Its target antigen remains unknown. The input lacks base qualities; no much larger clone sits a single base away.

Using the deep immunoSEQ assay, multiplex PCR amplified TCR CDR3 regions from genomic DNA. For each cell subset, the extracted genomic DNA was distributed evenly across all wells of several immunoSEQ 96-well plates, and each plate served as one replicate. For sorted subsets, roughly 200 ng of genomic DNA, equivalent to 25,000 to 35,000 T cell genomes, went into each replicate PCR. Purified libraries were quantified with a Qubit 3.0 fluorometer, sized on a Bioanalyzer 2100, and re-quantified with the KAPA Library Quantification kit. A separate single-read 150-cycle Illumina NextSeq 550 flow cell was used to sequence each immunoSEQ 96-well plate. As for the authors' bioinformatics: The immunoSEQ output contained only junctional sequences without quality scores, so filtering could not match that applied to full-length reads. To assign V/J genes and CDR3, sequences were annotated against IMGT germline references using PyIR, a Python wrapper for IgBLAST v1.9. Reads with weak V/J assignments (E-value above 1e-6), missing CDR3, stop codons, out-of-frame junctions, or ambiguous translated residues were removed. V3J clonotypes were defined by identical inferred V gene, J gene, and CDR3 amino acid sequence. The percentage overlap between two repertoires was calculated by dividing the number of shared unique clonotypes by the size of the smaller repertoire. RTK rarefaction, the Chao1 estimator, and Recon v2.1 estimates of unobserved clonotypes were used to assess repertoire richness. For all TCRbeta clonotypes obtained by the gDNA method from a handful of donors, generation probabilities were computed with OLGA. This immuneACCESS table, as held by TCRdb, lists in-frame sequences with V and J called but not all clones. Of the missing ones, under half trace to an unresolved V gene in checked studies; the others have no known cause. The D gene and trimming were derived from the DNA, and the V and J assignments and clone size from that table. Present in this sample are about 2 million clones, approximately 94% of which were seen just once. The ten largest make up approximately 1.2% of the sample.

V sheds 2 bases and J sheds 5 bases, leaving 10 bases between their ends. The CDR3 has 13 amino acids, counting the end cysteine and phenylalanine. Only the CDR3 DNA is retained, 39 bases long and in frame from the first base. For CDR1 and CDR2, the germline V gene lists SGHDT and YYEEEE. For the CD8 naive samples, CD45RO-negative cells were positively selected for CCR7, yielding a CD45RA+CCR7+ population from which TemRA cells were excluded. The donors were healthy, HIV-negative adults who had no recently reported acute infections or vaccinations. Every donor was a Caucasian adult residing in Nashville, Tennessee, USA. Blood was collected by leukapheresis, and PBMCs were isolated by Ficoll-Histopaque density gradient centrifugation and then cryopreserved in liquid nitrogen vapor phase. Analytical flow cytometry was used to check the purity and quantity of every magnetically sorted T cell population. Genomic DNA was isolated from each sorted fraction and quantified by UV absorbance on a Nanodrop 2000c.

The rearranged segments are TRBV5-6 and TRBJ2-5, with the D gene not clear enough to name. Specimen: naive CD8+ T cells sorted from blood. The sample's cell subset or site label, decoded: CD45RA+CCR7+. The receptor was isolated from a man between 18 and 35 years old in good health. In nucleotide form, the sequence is TGTGCCAGCAGCTTCCCACAGCAGGAGACCCAGTACTTC. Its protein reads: CASSFPQQETQYF.